These 29 T cell receptor beta chains were sequenced from one sample in a study of Tregs in tolerant kidney transplant recipients. Clones were read by immunoSEQ multiplex PCR, and TCRdb kept only the in-frame ones, dropping some. The sample gives roughly 52,000 clones, about 91% of which show up once; about 15% is in the top ten. The nonmyeloablative bone marrow transplants came from related graft donors, with transient mixed chimerism. The sequences come from CD8+ T cells from blood (PBMCs), collected 24 months after the transplant. The origin of the receptors is a human patient who received a combined kidney and bone marrow transplant. Some T cells may trace back to the graft donor.

This clone was picked up one time. The chain has TRBV7-3 and TRBJ1-6; 9 bases match TRBD1. The germline V gene has CDR1 SGHTA and CDR2 FQGTGA. The CDR3 covers 15 residues. V gave up 0 bases and J gave up 9 bases; unmatched junction bases: 3. As DNA, the CDR3 is TGTGCCAGCAGCTTAACCTCGGGACAGGGTTCACCCCTCCACTTT. Protein product: CASSLTSGQGSPLHF.

The chain employs TRBV7-7 and TRBJ2-1; D gene uncertain. The V end lost 0 bases, the J end lost 0 bases, and 9 bases lay between the germline ends. The CDR3 runs to 16 residues. CDR1 is SSHAT, CDR2 FNYEAQ, per germline (reference sequence). The CDR3 protein is CASSLASPGSYNEQFF. CDR3 nucleotide sequence: TGTGCCAGCAGCTTAGCTAGTCCAGGCTCCTACAATGAGCAGTTCTTC.

This chain joins TRBV11-2 and TRBJ2-7; 7 bases agree with TRBD2. V shed 5 bases and J 5 bases; nucleotides not matched to a gene: 15. This CDR3 comprises 16 residues. Germline CDR1 and CDR2: SGHAT and FQNNGV. CDR3 coding DNA: TGTGCCAGCAGCACCGGACTAGTCCCCACGGTCGACGAGCAGTACTTC. It translates to CASSTGLVPTVDEQYF.

The rearrangement links TRBV5-4 to TRBJ2-1; 9 nucleotides align to TRBD2. The CDR3 runs 14 residues. V shed 4 bases and J 10 bases; nucleotides not matched to a gene: 9. Germline assignment: CDR1 SGHNT and CDR2 YYREEE (reference sequence). CDR3 in amino acids: CASSTRTSADEQFF. The CDR3 DNA is TGTGCCAGCAGCACACGGACTAGCGCTGACGAGCAGTTCTTC.

This clone was counted a single time. The chain uses TRBV19 and TRBJ2-2; D ambiguous. The CDR3 is 16 residues long. CDR1 LNHDA and CDR2 SQIVND come from the germline V gene (reference sequence). Trimming stripped 3 bases from V and 5 bases from J, with 16 bases between. In DNA form, the CDR3 reads TGTGCCAGTAGTATCTTAGGCGGAGTCACGACCGGGGAGCTGTTTTTT. Its protein is CASSILGGVTTGELFF.

This rearrangement joins TRBV6-5 to TRBJ2-1; the D gene is possibly TRBD2 (5 bases). The CDR3 extends over 12 amino acids. Per the germline V gene, CDR1 is MNHEY and CDR2 is SVGAGI. Trimming pared 6 bases from V and 9 bases from J, leaving 12 bases between. The CDR3 sequence is CASSMGGGEQFF. CDR3 nucleotides: TGTGCCAGCAGCATGGGCGGAGGTGAGCAGTTCTTC.

The gene calls are TRBV6-5 and TRBJ2-5, with D possibly being TRBD1 (6 bases). There are 13 residues in the CDR3. V dropped 6 bases and J dropped 2 bases, with 10 bases sitting between them. From germline, CDR1 is MNHEY and CDR2 SVGAGI. CDR3 bases: TGTGCCAGCAGCAAGGGGGAACAAGAGACCCAGTACTTC. It translates to CASSKGEQETQYF.

Only a few counts were recorded for this clone. The chain employs TRBV19 and TRBJ2-7; weak D call: TRBD1 (6 bases). V was trimmed by 3 bases and J by 7 bases, leaving 19 bases between them. In germline, CDR1 is LNHDA, CDR2 SQIVND (reference sequence). The CDR3 has 15 amino acids. The CDR3 is CASSILQGSPGEQYF. The CDR3 DNA follows: TGTGCCAGTAGTATTTTACAGGGCTCCCCGGGGGAGCAGTACTTC.

The rearrangement uses TRBV4-1 and TRBJ1-1; 7 bases align to TRBD1. This CDR3 is built from 14 residues. The germline V gene has CDR1 MGHRA and CDR2 YSYEKL. After removal of 4 bases from V and 4 bases from J, the junction contained 6 bases not matched to a gene. In DNA, the CDR3 is TGCGCCAGCAGCCCGAAGGAGGGGGCCACTGAAGCTTTCTTT. Amino acids: CASSPKEGATEAFF.

The gene calls are TRBV4-3 and TRBJ2-1, with 9 bases aligning to TRBD2. This CDR3 contains 14 residues. J lost 4 bases, V lost 7 bases, and 5 bases had no gene match. CDR1 is LGHNA and CDR2 is YSLEER in the germline V gene. CDR3 bases: TGCGCCAGCACTCCGGGACTAGCATACAATGAGCAGTTCTTC. As protein: CASTPGLAYNEQFF.

The J gene is TRBJ2-7, the V gene TRBV7-9; 9 nucleotides agree with TRBD1. Germline lookup yields CDR1 SEHNR and CDR2 FQNEAQ (reference sequence). The CDR3 totals 13 residues. The V segment lost 6 bases and the J segment 5 bases; nucleotides outside the gene matches: 5. The CDR3 DNA reads as TGTGCCAGCAGACAGGGGGCTCGAGACGAGCAGTACTTC. Amino acid sequence: CASRQGARDEQYF.

This chain joins TRBV9 and TRBJ2-3; a possible D gene is TRBD2 (6 bases). The CDR3 runs to 15 residues. V shed 3 bases and J shed 1 base, with 12 bases lying between them. CDR1 and CDR2 (germline): SGDLS, YYNGEE. CDR3 coding DNA: TGTGCCAGCAGCGCGGGGGTGGCCGGCACAGATACGCAGTATTTT. Protein product: CASSAGVAGTDTQYF.

This clone was recorded only once. The chain couples TRBV9 to TRBJ2-2; 11 nucleotides align to TRBD2. This CDR3 has 22 amino acids. Germline CDR1 is SGDLS and CDR2 is YYNGEE. With V trimmed by 3 bases and J by 2 bases, 21 bases remained unmatched. CDR3 nucleotides: TGTGCCAGCAGCGAGCGACTCGGGCTAGCGGGGGGCATCTACTTAAACACCGGGGAGCTGTTTTTT. Its translation: CASSERLGLAGGIYLNTGELFF.

The J gene is TRBJ1-2, the V gene TRBV27, with 7 nucleotides matching TRBD1. Germline values: CDR1 MNHEY, CDR2 SMNVEV (reference sequence). CDR3 size: 13 residues. Germline trimming cut 5 bases from V and 3 bases from J; bases unmatched to any gene: 3. The CDR3 nucleotides are TGTGCCAGCAGTCAGACAGGGCACTATGGCTACACCTTC. Translated, it gives CASSQTGHYGYTF.

This chain links TRBV23-1 with TRBJ2-3; the D gene is possibly TRBD2 (5 bases). TRBV23-1 carries the ORF label, with uncertain function. The length of the CDR3 is 12 residues. V dropped 7 bases and J dropped 7 bases, with 12 bases sitting between them. CDR3 residues: CASNPRGYTQYF. Here the CDR3 DNA reads TGCGCCAGCAATCCGAGAGGGTATACGCAGTATTTT.

This chain uses TRBV13 with TRBJ1-3, with unresolved D. The CDR3 covers 18 residues. The V end was cut by 4 bases, the J end by 4 bases, with 23 bases between. The germline CDR1 and CDR2 sequences are PRHDT and FYEKMQ (reference sequence). The CDR3 protein is CASSSSIGPGRVGNTIYF. The CDR3 coding sequence is TGTGCCAGCAGCTCCTCCATCGGGCCGGGAAGGGTCGGAAACACCATATATTTT. Supplemented by reference TRBV13 and TRBJ1-3, the full variable domain reads AAGVIQSPRHLIKEKRETATLKCYPIPRHDTVYWYQQGPGQDPQFLISFYEKMQSDKGSIPDRFSAQQFSDYHSELNMSSLELGDSALYFCASSSSIGPGRVGNTIYFGEGSWLTVV.

The chain is built from TRBV27 and TRBJ1-1, with D perhaps TRBD1 (5 bases). V gave up 0 bases and J gave up 4 bases, with 12 bases separating them. The CDR3 spans 15 residues. CDR1 and CDR2 from the germline V gene are MNHEY and SMNVEV (reference sequence). CDR3 bases: TGTGCCAGCAGTTTATCGGGAGGGGCCGCCACTGAAGCTTTCTTT. Translation: CASSLSGGAATEAFF.

This clone was detected once. The chain recombines TRBV4-3 with TRBJ2-1; 10 nucleotides align to TRBD1. With 1 base clipped from V and 8 bases from J, the junction kept 8 bases outside the gene matches. Germline assignment: CDR1 LGHNA and CDR2 YSLEER. The CDR3 consists of 16 residues. The CDR3 DNA sequence: TGCGCCAGCAGCCAAGCGAGGACAGGGGGGGCTGATGAGCAGTTCTTC. Translating it yields CASSQARTGGADEQFF.

This sequence joins TRBV7-2 and TRBJ1-3; D perhaps matches TRBD1 (5 bases). From germline, CDR1 is SGHTA and CDR2 FQGNSA. V gave up 3 bases and J gave up 4 bases, with 13 bases separating them. This CDR3 has 15 amino acids. CDR3 residues: CASSFGHGVGNTIYF. CDR3 DNA: TGTGCCAGCAGCTTCGGACATGGGGTAGGAAACACCATATATTTT.

The chain carries TRBV6-5 and TRBJ2-3; 11 positions match TRBD2. Germline values: CDR1 MNHEY, CDR2 SVGAGI. The trim removed 5 bases at V and 10 bases at J, leaving 5 bases unmatched. The CDR3 has 13 residues. CDR3 DNA: TGTGCCAGCAGTGGGACTAGCGGAGAAGCGCAGTATTTT. This codes for CASSGTSGEAQYF.

The CDR3 DNA is TGTGCCAGCAGTTTCAGGGGATTAAGACTCGAGCAGTACTTC. Translating it yields CASSFRGLRLEQYF. V usage is TRBV28 and J usage is TRBJ2-7, with D perhaps TRBD1 (6 bases). The V and J ends lost 3 bases and 6 bases respectively, with 15 bases between them. CDR3 length equals 14 residues. The V gene's germline CDR1 is MDHEN and CDR2 SYDVKM. The variable domain in full, with the rest retrieved from reference TRBV28 and TRBJ2-7, is DVKVTQSSRYLVKRTGEKVFLECVQDMDHENMFWYRQDPGLGLRLIYFSYDVKMKEKGDIPEGYSVSREKKERFSLILESASTNQTSMYLCASSFRGLRLEQYFGPGTRLTVT.

The chain is built from TRBV4-2 and TRBJ2-7; 8 bases match TRBD2. Trimming removed 0 bases from V and 2 bases from J; junction bases left unmatched: 6. The CDR3 extends over 16 amino acids. CDR1 is LGHNA, CDR2 YNFKEQ, per germline. In DNA form, the CDR3 reads TGTGCCAGCAGCCAAGATTACGGGAGGGGAACCTACGAGCAGTACTTC. Translation gives CASSQDYGRGTYEQYF.

This CDR3 reads CASSVGTGGISEQYF. The CDR3 DNA is TGTGCCAGCAGCGTAGGGACAGGAGGAATTTCCGAGCAGTACTTC. V gene TRBV9 combines with J gene TRBJ2-7, with 7 nucleotides matching TRBD1. CDR3 length: 15 residues. V dropped 0 bases and J dropped 6; count of bases not matched to a gene: 9. In germline, CDR1 is SGDLS, CDR2 YYNGEE.

This clone was detected only once. The CDR3 DNA is TGTGCCAGCAGCCCCGGAATAGCGGTTTACAATGAGCAGTTCTTC. It codes for CASSPGIAVYNEQFF. The chain combines TRBV14 with TRBJ2-1, with D tentatively TRBD2 (6 bases). Germline V gene sequence: CDR1 SGHDN, CDR2 FVKESK. This CDR3 is 15 amino acids long. Trimming took 4 bases from V and 4 from J, leaving 14 bases between them. The full variable domain, completed using reference TRBV14 and TRBJ2-1, is EAGVTQFPSHSVIEKGQTVTLRCDPISGHDNLYWYRRVMGKEIKFLLHFVKESKQDESGMPNNRFLAERTGGTYSTLKVQPAELEDSGVYFCASSPGIAVYNEQFFGPGTRLTVL.

The V call is TRBV2, the J call TRBJ2-1, with TRBD2 identical over 7 bases. CDR3 length equals 15 residues. The germline gives CDR1 SNHLY, CDR2 FYNNEI. V was pared by 6 bases and J by 4 bases, with 9 bases of the junction left unmatched. The CDR3 nucleotides read TGTGCCAGCAGGACTCTTGCCGGGGGGTACAATGAGCAGTTCTTC. The encoded protein is CASRTLAGGYNEQFF.

This chain uses TRBV7-3 with TRBJ2-7, with 10 bases aligning to TRBD1. With V trimmed by 2 bases and J by 7 bases, 8 bases remained unmatched. The length of the CDR3 is 15 residues. In germline, CDR1 is SGHTA, CDR2 FQGTGA. In DNA, the CDR3 is TGTGCCAGCAGCTTAGGCGGACAGGGGGTTGGTGAGCAGTACTTC. Its protein product is CASSLGGQGVGEQYF.

The CDR3 DNA sequence: TGTGCCAGCAGCCCCACTAAAGTAATGAACACTGAAGCTTTCTTT. It yields the protein CASSPTKVMNTEAFF. The chain uses TRBV5-8 and TRBJ1-1; D not certain. The CDR3 runs to 15 residues. CDR1 and CDR2 from the germline V gene are SGHTS and YDEGEE. V was cut by 4 bases and J by 0 bases, with 13 bases left in between.

The chain links TRBV30 to TRBJ1-4, with D unclear. With 3 bases removed from V and 12 bases from J, the gap between germline ends came to 14 bases. The CDR3 is made up of 12 amino acids. Looked up from germline, CDR1 is GTSNPN and CDR2 is SVGIG (reference sequence). This chain's CDR3 is CAWSEGSIELFF. The CDR3 DNA follows: TGTGCCTGGAGCGAGGGTTCTATAGAACTGTTTTTT.

CDR3 in amino acids: CASSFGETQYF. CDR3 coding DNA: TGTGCCAGCAGCTTCGGGGAGACCCAGTACTTC. The chain uses TRBV7-8 and TRBJ2-5, with D uncertain. Germline V lookup: CDR1 SGHVS, CDR2 FQNEAQ. The CDR3 contains 11 residues. V was trimmed by 3 bases and J by 5 bases, leaving 4 bases between them.